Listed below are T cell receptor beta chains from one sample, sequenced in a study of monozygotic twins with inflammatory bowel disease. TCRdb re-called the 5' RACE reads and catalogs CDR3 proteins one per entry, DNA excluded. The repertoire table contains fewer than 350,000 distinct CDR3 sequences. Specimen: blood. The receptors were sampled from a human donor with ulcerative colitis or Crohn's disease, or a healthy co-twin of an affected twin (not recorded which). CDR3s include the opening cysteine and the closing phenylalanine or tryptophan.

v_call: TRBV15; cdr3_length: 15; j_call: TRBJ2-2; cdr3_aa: CATSRKGQGAGELFF
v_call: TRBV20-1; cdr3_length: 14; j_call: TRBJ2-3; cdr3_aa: CSAVTAGNTDTQYF
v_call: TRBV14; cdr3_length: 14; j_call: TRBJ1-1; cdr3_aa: CASSRDRTLFSAFF
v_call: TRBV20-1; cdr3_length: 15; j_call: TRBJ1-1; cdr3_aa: CSARGNPGGYGEAFF
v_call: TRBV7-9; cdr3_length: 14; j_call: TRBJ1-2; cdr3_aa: CASSSSGSNYGYTF
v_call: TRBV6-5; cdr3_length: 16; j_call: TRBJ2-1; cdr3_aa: CASSYSSSGARGEQFF
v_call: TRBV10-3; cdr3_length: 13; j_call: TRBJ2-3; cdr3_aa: CAIREQDPDTQYF
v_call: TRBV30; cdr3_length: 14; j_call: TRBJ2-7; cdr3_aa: CAWSVQGKSYEQYF
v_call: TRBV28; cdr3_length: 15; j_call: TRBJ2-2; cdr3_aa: CASREYNRGTGELFF
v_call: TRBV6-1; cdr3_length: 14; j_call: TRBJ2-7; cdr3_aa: CASSDRNPRYEQYF
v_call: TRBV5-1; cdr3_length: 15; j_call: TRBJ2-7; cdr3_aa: CASSLDFPTTYEQYF